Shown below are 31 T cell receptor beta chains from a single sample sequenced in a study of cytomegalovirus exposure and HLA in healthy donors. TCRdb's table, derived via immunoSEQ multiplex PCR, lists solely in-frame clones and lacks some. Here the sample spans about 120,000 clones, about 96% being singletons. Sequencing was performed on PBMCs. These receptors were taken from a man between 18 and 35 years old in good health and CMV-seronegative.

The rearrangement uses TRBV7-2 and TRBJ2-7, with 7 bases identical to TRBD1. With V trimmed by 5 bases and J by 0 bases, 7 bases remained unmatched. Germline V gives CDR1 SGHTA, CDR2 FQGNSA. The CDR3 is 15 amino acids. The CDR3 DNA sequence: TGTGCCAGCAGCCCGGGACAGTGGAGCTCCTACGAGCAGTACTTC. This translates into CASSPGQWSSYEQYF.

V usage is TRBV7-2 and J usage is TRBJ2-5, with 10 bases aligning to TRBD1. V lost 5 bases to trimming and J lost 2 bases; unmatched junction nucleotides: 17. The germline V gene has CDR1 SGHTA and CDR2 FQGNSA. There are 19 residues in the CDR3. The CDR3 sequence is CASSPKGTPGQGTQETQYF. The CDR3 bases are TGTGCCAGCAGCCCCAAGGGTACCCCGGGACAGGGGACTCAAGAGACCCAGTACTTC.

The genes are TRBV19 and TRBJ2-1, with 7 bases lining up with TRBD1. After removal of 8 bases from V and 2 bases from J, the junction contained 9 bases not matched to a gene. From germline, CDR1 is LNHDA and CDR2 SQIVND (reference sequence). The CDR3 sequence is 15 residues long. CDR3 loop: CASALQGNPYNEQFF. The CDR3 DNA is TGTGCCAGTGCGCTACAGGGGAATCCCTACAATGAGCAGTTCTTC.

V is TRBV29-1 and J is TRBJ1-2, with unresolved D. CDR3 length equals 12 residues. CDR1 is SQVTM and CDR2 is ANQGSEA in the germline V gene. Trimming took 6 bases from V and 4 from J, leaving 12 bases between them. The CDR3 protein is CSVGDNAYGYTF. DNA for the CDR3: TGCAGCGTCGGTGACAACGCCTATGGCTACACCTTC.

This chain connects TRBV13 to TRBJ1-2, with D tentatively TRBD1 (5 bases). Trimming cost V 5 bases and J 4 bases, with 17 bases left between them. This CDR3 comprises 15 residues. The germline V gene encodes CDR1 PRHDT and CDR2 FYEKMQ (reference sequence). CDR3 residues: CASSPPQVQIYGYTF. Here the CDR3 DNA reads TGTGCCAGCAGCCCCCCACAGGTTCAGATCTATGGCTACACCTTC.

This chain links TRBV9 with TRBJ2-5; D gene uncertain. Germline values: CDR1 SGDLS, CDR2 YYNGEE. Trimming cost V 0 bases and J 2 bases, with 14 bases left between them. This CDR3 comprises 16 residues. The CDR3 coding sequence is TGTGCCAGCAGCGTAGGGCGGAGCCCCCATCAAGAGACCCAGTACTTC. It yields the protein CASSVGRSPHQETQYF.

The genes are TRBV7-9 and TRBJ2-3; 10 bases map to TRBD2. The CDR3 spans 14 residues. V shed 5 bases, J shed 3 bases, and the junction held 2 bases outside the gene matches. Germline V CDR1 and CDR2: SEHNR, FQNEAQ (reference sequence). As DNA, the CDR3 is TGTGCCAGCAGCACTAGCGGGAAGACAGATACGCAGTATTTT. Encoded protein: CASSTSGKTDTQYF.

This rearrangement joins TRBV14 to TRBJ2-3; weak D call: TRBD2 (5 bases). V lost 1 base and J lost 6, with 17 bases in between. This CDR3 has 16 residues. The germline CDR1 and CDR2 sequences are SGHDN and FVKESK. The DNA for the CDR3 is TGTGCCAGCAGCCAAGTAGGTGCGGGTCCACACGATACGCAGTATTTT. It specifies CASSQVGAGPHDTQYF. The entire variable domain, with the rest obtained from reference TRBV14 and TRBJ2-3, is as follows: EAGVTQFPSHSVIEKGQTVTLRCDPISGHDNLYWYRRVMGKEIKFLLHFVKESKQDESGMPNNRFLAERTGGTYSTLKVQPAELEDSGVYFCASSQVGAGPHDTQYFGPGTRLTVL.

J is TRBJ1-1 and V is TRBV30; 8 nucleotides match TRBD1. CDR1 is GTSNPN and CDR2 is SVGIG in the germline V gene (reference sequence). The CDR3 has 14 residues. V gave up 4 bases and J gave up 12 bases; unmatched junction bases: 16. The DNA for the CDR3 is TGTGCCTGGACCAAAGCCGGGACAGGTCGAAGTTCTTTCTTT. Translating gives CAWTKAGTGRSSFF.

The CDR3 loop reads CASRGAGGRGEPQHF. In nucleotides, the CDR3 is TGTGCCAGCAGGGGCGCAGGGGGCCGGGGGGAGCCCCAGCATTTT. The chain has TRBV27 and TRBJ1-5, with 8 bases lining up with TRBD1. The CDR3 runs 15 residues. CDR1 and CDR2 (germline): MNHEY, SMNVEV (reference sequence). Trimming cost V 6 bases and J 8 bases; bases outside gene matches: 12.

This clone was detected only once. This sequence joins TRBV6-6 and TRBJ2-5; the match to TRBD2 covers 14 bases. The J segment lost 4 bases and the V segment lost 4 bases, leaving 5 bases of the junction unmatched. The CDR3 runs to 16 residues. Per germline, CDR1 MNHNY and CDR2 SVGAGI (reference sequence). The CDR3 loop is CASSLGLAGDIETQYF. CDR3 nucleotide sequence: TGTGCCAGCAGTTTGGGACTAGCGGGGGATATAGAGACCCAGTACTTC.

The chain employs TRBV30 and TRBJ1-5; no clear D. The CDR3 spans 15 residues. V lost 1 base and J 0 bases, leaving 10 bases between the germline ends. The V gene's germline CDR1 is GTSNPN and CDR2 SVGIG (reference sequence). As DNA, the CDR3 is TGTGCCTGGAGTGATGCCCCCTATAGCAATCAGCCCCAGCATTTT. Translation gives CAWSDAPYSNQPQHF.

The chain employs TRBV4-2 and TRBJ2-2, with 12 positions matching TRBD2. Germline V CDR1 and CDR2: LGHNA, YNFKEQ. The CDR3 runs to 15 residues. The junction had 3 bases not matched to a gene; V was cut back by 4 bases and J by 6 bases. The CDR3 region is CASSPSGRASGELFF. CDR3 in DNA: TGTGCCAGCAGCCCTAGCGGGAGGGCGTCCGGGGAGCTGTTTTTT.

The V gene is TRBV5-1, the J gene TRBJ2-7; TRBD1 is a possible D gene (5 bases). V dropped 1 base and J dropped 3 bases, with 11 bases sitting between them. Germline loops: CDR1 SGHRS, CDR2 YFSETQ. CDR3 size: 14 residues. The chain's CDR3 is CASSLIARDYEQYF. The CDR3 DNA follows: TGCGCCAGCAGCTTGATAGCCAGGGACTACGAGCAGTACTTC.

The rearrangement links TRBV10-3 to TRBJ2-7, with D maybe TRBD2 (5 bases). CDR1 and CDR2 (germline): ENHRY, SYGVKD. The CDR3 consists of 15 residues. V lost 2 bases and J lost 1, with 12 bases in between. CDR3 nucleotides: TGTGCCATCAGTGAGGTAGCGAGCACATCCTACGAGCAGTACTTC. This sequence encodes CAISEVASTSYEQYF.

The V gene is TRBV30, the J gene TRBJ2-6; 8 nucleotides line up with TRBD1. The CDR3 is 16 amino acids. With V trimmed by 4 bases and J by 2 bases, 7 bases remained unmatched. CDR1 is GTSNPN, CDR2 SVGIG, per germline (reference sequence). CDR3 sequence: CAWIPQQGAGANVLTF. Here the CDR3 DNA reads TGTGCCTGGATCCCGCAACAGGGGGCTGGGGCCAACGTCCTGACTTTC.

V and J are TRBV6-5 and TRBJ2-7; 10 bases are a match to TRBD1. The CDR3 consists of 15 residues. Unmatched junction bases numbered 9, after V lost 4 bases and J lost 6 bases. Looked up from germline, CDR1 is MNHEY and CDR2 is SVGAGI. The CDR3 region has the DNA TGTGCCAGCAGTTTAACCGGGACAGGGGCCTCCGAGCAGTACTTC. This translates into CASSLTGTGASEQYF.

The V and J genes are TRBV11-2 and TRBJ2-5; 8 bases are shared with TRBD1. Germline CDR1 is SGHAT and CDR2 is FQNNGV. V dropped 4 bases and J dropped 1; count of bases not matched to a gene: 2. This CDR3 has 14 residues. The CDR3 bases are TGTGCCAGCAGCTCCGACAGGGGCCAAGAGACCCAGTACTTC. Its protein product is CASSSDRGQETQYF.

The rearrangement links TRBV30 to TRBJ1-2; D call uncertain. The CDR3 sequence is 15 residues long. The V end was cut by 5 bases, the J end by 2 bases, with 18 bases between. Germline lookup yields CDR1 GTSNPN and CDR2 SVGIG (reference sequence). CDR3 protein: CAWSRGFGGNYGYTF. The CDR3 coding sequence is TGTGCCTGGTCTAGAGGCTTCGGTGGGAACTATGGCTACACCTTC.

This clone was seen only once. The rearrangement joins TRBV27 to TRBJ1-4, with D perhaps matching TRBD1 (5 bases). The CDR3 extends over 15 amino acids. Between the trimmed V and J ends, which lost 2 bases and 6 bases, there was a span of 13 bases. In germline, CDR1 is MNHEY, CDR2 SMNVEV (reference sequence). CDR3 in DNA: TGTGCCAGCAGTTTAACAGGAGGGGTTCATGAAAAACTGTTTTTT. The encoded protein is CASSLTGGVHEKLFF.

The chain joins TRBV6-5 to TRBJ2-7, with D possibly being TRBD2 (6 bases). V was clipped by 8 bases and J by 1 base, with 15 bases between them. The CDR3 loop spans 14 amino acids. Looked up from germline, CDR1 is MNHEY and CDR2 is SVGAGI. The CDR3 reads CASRKAGRSYEQYF. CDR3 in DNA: TGTGCCAGCCGCAAGGCAGGGAGGTCCTACGAGCAGTACTTC.

This chain's CDR3 is CASSLGGRSYEQYF. Here the CDR3 DNA reads TGCGCCAGCAGCTTGGGAGGGAGGAGCTACGAGCAGTACTTC. The chain uses TRBV5-1 and TRBJ2-7; TRBD2 is a possible D gene (6 bases). Germline CDR1 SGHRS, CDR2 YFSETQ. This CDR3 region has 14 residues. The ends were cut back, 0 bases at V and 3 bases at J, with 10 bases in the middle. The full variable domain, with the rest looked up from reference TRBV5-1 and TRBJ2-7, is KAGVTQTPRYLIKTRGQQVTLSCSPISGHRSVSWYQQTPGQGLQFLFEYFSETQRNKGNFPGRFSGRQFSNSRSEMNVSTLELGDSALYLCASSLGGRSYEQYFGPGTRLTVT.

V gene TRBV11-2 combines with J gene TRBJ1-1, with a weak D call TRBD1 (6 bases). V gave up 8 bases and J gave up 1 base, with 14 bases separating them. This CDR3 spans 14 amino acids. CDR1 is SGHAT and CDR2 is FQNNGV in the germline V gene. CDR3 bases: TGTGCCAGCCTCCGGGGGGGCGGGAACACTGAAGCTTTCTTT. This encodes CASLRGGGNTEAFF. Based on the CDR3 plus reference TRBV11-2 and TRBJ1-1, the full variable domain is EAGVAQSPRYKIIEKRQSVAFWCNPISGHATLYWYQQILGQGPKLLIQFQNNGVVDDSQLPKDRFSAERLKGVDSTLKIQPAKLEDSAVYLCASLRGGGNTEAFFGQGTRLTVV.

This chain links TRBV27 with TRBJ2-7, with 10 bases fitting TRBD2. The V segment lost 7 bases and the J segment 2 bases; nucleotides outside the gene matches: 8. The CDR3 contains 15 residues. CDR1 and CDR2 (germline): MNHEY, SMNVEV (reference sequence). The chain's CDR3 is CASKVAGGPTYEQYF. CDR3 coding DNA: TGTGCCAGCAAAGTAGCGGGAGGACCTACCTACGAGCAGTACTTC.

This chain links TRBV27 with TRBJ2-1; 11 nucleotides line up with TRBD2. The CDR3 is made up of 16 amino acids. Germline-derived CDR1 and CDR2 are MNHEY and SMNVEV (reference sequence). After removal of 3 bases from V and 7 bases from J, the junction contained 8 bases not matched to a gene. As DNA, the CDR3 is TGTGCCAGCAGTTTCTACACTAGCGGGAGTTCAAATGAGCAGTTCTTC. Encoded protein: CASSFYTSGSSNEQFF.

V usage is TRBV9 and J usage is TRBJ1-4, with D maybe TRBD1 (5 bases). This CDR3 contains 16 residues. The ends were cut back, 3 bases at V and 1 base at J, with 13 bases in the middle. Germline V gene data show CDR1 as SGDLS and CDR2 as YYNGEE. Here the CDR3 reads CASSAYGGRTNEKLFF. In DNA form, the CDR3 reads TGTGCCAGCAGCGCGTATGGGGGGAGAACTAATGAAAAACTGTTTTTT.

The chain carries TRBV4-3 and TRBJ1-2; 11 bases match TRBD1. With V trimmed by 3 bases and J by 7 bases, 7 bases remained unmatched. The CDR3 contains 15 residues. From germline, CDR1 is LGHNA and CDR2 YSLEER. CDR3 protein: CASSQRTGGAGGYTF. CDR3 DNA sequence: TGCGCCAGCAGCCAGCGGACAGGGGGCGCGGGTGGCTACACCTTC.

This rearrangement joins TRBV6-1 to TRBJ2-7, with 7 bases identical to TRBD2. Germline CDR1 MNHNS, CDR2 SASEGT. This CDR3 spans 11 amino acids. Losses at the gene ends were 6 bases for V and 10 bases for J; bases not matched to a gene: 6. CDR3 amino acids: CASSDGGNQYF. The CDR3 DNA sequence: TGTGCCAGCAGCGACGGGGGGAATCAGTACTTC.

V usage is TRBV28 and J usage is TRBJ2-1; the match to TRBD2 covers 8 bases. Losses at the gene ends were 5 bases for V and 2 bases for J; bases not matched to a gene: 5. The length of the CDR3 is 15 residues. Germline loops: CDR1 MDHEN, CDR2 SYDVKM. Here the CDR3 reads CASSNSGTTYNEQFF. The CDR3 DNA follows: TGTGCCAGCAGTAATAGCGGGACGACCTACAATGAGCAGTTCTTC.

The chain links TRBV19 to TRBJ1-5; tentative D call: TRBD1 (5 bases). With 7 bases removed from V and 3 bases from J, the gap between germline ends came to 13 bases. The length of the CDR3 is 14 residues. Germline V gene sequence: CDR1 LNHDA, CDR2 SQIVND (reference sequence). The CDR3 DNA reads TGTGCCAGTACCATGGGGCCGGTCAATCAGCCCCAGCATTTT. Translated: CASTMGPVNQPQHF.

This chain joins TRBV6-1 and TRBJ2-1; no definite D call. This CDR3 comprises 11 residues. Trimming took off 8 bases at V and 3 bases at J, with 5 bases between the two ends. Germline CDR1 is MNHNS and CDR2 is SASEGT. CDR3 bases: TGTGCCAGCGGCCGCTACAATGAGCAGTTCTTC. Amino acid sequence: CASGRYNEQFF.